The 20 T cell receptor beta chains in this list originate from one sample, sequenced in a study of blood T cell repertoires in COVID-19 (dated by TCRdb to 2020 to 2022). The protocol used for the library was the immunoSEQ multiplex PCR assay. TCRdb limited this immuneACCESS table to in-frame rearrangements with V and J called. A share of clones is missing; checked studies link under half to unresolved V genes, and the rest is unexplained. For this sample there are about 340,000 clones; 91% appear just once. The ten largest clones add up to roughly 3.4% of the sample. The sample comprised peripheral blood. These receptors all stem from a woman aged 18-35 years who had recovered from COVID-19.

The gene calls are TRBV6-2 or TRBV6-3 and TRBJ1-2, with D perhaps TRBD1 (5 bases). Looked up from germline, CDR1 is MNHEY and CDR2 is SVGEGT. This CDR3 has 16 residues. V was trimmed by 0 bases and J by 3 bases, leaving 14 bases between them. This chain's CDR3 is CASSYSGRGRDYGYTF. The CDR3 nucleotides are TGTGCCAGCAGTTACTCGGGTAGGGGTAGAGACTATGGCTACACCTTC.

The chain carries TRBV19 and TRBJ1-2; TRBD1 aligns across 8 bases. Looked up from germline, CDR1 is LNHDA and CDR2 is SQIVND (reference sequence). This CDR3 spans 14 amino acids. J lost 5 bases, V lost 7 bases, and 9 bases had no gene match. CDR3 sequence reads: CASNLGQGPYGYTF. CDR3 nucleotide sequence: TGTGCCAGTAATCTCGGACAGGGCCCATATGGCTACACCTTC.

CDR3 nucleotides: TGTGCCAGCAGCGGCGAGGCAGGGAAGAAAAGCTATGGCTACACCTTC. This codes for CASSGEAGKKSYGYTF. The chain joins TRBV9 to TRBJ1-2, with D possibly TRBD1 on 5 matching bases. Trimming took 3 bases from V and 4 from J, leaving 19 bases between them. Germline V gene data show CDR1 as SGDLS and CDR2 as YYNGEE. This CDR3 comprises 16 residues.

The rearrangement uses TRBV29-1 and TRBJ1-1, with D possibly matching TRBD1 (5 bases). This CDR3 contains 13 residues. From germline, CDR1 is SQVTM and CDR2 ANQGSEA. V shed 2 bases and J shed 0 bases, with 7 bases lying between them. This chain's CDR3 is CSVEQGLNTEAFF. As DNA, the CDR3 is TGCAGCGTTGAACAGGGTTTGAACACTGAAGCTTTCTTT.

The rearrangement links TRBV19 to TRBJ2-3; the match to TRBD2 covers 11 bases. The length of the CDR3 is 20 residues. Unmatched junction bases numbered 19, after V lost 3 bases and J lost 5 bases. Germline assignment: CDR1 LNHDA and CDR2 SQIVND (reference sequence). The CDR3 region has the DNA TGTGCCAGTAGTATGGCGAGCAGGGTGGGTAGCGGGAGGGCCGAAGATACGCAGTATTTT. This gives the protein CASSMASRVGSGRAEDTQYF. Supplemented by reference TRBV19 and TRBJ2-3, the full variable domain reads DGGITQSPKYLFRKEGQNVTLSCEQNLNHDAMYWYRQDPGQGLRLIYYSQIVNDFQKGDIAEGYSVSREKKESFPLTVTSAQKNPTAFYLCASSMASRVGSGRAEDTQYFGPGTRLTVL.

The gene calls are TRBV14 and TRBJ1-2; 10 bases line up with TRBD1. Germline V lookup: CDR1 SGHDN, CDR2 FVKESK. The CDR3 has 22 residues. V shed 1 base and J 4 bases; nucleotides not matched to a gene: 24. CDR3 loop: CASSQVTTGTGVYELFPYGYTF. The CDR3 DNA reads TGTGCCAGCAGCCAAGTGACAACCGGGACAGGGGTCTACGAACTCTTCCCCTATGGCTACACCTTC.

With regard to this clone: A read error may account for a junction end that differs from germline. V usage is TRBV15 and J usage is TRBJ2-2, with TRBD2 matching over 8 bases. CDR3 size: 15 residues. CDR1 is LNHNV, CDR2 YYDKDF, per germline (reference sequence). The CDR3 is CATSLSGLGTRELFF. The CDR3 region has the DNA TGTGCCACCAGCCTGTCGGGACTAGGCACCCGGGAGCTGTTTTTT.

The chain links TRBV28 to TRBJ2-1; 8 bases fit TRBD1. Germline V gene lookup returns CDR1 MDHEN and CDR2 SYDVKM. V gave up 6 bases and J gave up 7 bases; unmatched junction bases: 8. The CDR3 consists of 14 residues. The CDR3 DNA follows: TGTGCCAGCAGCTGGGCAGGGGGCGGAAATGAGCAGTTCTTC. Translated, it gives CASSWAGGGNEQFF. Supplemented by reference TRBV28 and TRBJ2-1, the full variable domain reads DVKVTQSSRYLVKRTGEKVFLECVQDMDHENMFWYRQDPGLGLRLIYFSYDVKMKEKGDIPEGYSVSREKKERFSLILESASTNQTSMYLCASSWAGGGNEQFFGPGTRLTVL.

The chain couples TRBV5-1 to TRBJ2-2; possibly TRBD1 for D (6 bases). Trimming pared 2 bases from V and 7 bases from J, leaving 12 bases between. The CDR3 covers 14 residues. Germline V gene lookup returns CDR1 SGHRS and CDR2 YFSETQ. The CDR3 here is CASSLKGQGGELFF. Written as DNA, the CDR3 is TGCGCCAGCAGCTTAAAGGGACAAGGCGGGGAGCTGTTTTTT.

Comments on this clone: In the same sample, other DNA sequences code for this CDR3. J is TRBJ2-7 and V is TRBV6-5, with a tentative D call TRBD1 (6 bases). The CDR3 is made up of 13 amino acids. V lost 6 bases, J lost 3 bases, and 12 bases lay in between. The germline CDR1 and CDR2 sequences are MNHEY and SVGAGI. CDR3 sequence: CASSPRGSYEQYV. The CDR3 DNA sequence: TGTGCCAGCAGCCCCAGGGGCAGCTACGAGCAGTACGTC.

The chain joins TRBV7-9 to TRBJ2-3; possibly TRBD2 for D (5 bases). V lost 2 bases, J lost 1 base, and 13 bases lay in between. The CDR3 runs to 16 residues. Looked up from germline, CDR1 is SEHNR and CDR2 is FQNEAQ (reference sequence). CDR3 sequence (DNA): TGTGCCAGCAGCTTAATGGGGAGCCTGGGCACAGATACGCAGTATTTT. Its protein product is CASSLMGSLGTDTQYF.

The chain links TRBV29-1 to TRBJ1-2; 7 positions agree with TRBD1. V was pared by 1 base and J by 8 bases, with 4 bases of the junction left unmatched. CDR3 length equals 12 residues. Germline V lookup: CDR1 SQVTM, CDR2 ANQGSEA. The CDR3: CSVEAEGGGYTF. CDR3 in DNA: TGCAGCGTTGAAGCGGAAGGGGGCGGCTACACCTTC.

This clone was observed a few times. CDR3 DNA: TGTGCCAGCAGTTTAACAGGGGGTGGCGGCAATCAGCCCCAGCATTTT. It codes for CASSLTGGGGNQPQHF. This sequence joins TRBV27 and TRBJ1-5; 8 nucleotides agree with TRBD1. With V trimmed by 2 bases and J by 2 bases, 5 bases remained unmatched. Germline lookup yields CDR1 MNHEY and CDR2 SMNVEV (reference sequence). This CDR3 is built from 16 residues.

The V gene is TRBV7-9, the J gene TRBJ2-1, with 11 bases that match TRBD2. The trim removed 0 bases at V and 7 bases at J, leaving 11 bases unmatched. The CDR3 sequence is 18 residues long. The germline gives CDR1 SEHNR, CDR2 FQNEAQ (reference sequence). The CDR3 here is CASSLAKDSGRAVNEQFF. The CDR3 region has the DNA TGTGCCAGCAGCTTAGCGAAGGATAGCGGGAGGGCCGTTAATGAGCAGTTCTTC.

The rearrangement uses TRBV7-9 and TRBJ1-1; D unresolved. Germline values: CDR1 SEHNR, CDR2 FQNEAQ (reference sequence). The CDR3 length is 12 residues. The V end was cut by 4 bases, the J end by 5 bases, with 8 bases between. The CDR3 loop is CASSSPGTEAFF. Written as DNA, the CDR3 is TGTGCCAGCAGCTCACCGGGTACTGAAGCTTTCTTT.

The genes are TRBV19 and TRBJ2-1, with D perhaps TRBD1 (6 bases). The CDR3 is 13 residues long. V dropped 2 bases and J dropped 7 bases, with 9 bases sitting between them. Per the germline V gene, CDR1 is LNHDA and CDR2 is SQIVND (reference sequence). The CDR3 DNA is TGTGCCAGTAGTATAATGGGGGCTAATGAGCAGTTCTTC. This translates into CASSIMGANEQFF.

The V call is TRBV24-1, the J call TRBJ1-6; the D is unclear. The CDR3 extends over 14 amino acids. V lost 11 bases and J lost 6, with 16 bases in between. Per the germline V gene, CDR1 is KGHDR and CDR2 is SFDVKD. CDR3 nucleotides: TGTGCCATCTGGCAGACGGGAAGTAATTCACCCCTCCACTTT. Its translation is CAIWQTGSNSPLHF.

The genes are TRBV7-8 and TRBJ1-4; 8 bases fit TRBD1. The germline gives CDR1 SGHVS, CDR2 FQNEAQ. V trimming: 3 bases; J trimming: 6 bases; junction bases outside the gene matches: 6. The length of the CDR3 is 15 residues. Here the CDR3 DNA reads TGTGCCAGCAGCTTCGTACAGGGGGGGGATGAAAAACTGTTTTTT. Its translation: CASSFVQGGDEKLFF.

The rearrangement uses TRBV10-3 and TRBJ1-5; D ambiguous. This CDR3 spans 16 amino acids. Germline V lookup: CDR1 ENHRY, CDR2 SYGVKD. Trimming cost V 6 bases and J 1 base, with 16 bases left between them. As DNA, the CDR3 is TGTGCCATCAGACATGACCGGGAGGGAAGCAATCAGCCCCAGCATTTT. Its protein is CAIRHDREGSNQPQHF.

The chain links TRBV6-5 to TRBJ2-7, with D maybe TRBD1 (6 bases). Trimming removed 6 bases from V and 2 bases from J, with 17 bases in between. The CDR3 totals 15 residues. The germline CDR1 and CDR2 sequences are MNHEY and SVGAGI. CDR3 residues: CASRPRPRDTYEQYV. DNA of the CDR3: TGTGCCAGCAGACCCCGCCCCAGGGACACCTACGAGCAGTACGTC.